This paragraph reports one T cell receptor beta chain. This CDR3 has 14 amino acids. V shed 1 base and J shed 5 bases, with 10 bases lying between them. Germline CDR1 is KGHDR and CDR2 is SFDVKD. This sample was included in a study of blood T cell repertoires in COVID-19. At the level of the study: Acute and convalescent COVID-19 samples came from the United States, Italy and Spain.

Data came from immunoSEQ multiplex PCR; TCRdb stores just in-frame clones and leaves some out. The sample lists roughly 77,000 clones, around 90% occurring once. The chain has TRBV24-1 and TRBJ1-2, with D unresolved. The sample consisted of peripheral blood. This receptor was identified in a man over 45 with active COVID-19. Here the CDR3 reads CATSDFGQNYGYTF. CDR3 nucleotides: TGTGCCACCAGTGATTTTGGGCAGAATTATGGCTACACCTTC.